The rows below give T cell receptor beta chains drawn from one sample of a study of siplizumab effects on memory and regulatory T cells. The assay was immunoSEQ multiplex PCR, and TCRdb's table has in-frame clones only and misses some. The sample consists of approximately 14,000 clones, less than 50% of them appearing once. For these receptors, no antigen is known. Sequencing used CFSE-low (dividing) CD4+ T cells sorted from an allogeneic mixed lymphocyte reaction. These receptors came from a human donor in good health; the cells came from an allogeneic mixed lymphocyte reaction. Some clones in this sample may be carry-over from other donors' samples. The CDR3 runs from the conserved cysteine through the conserved F or W. The D gene is left open where the match is weak. Size values are once, few and many counts, or a class for expanded clones, and some rows have none.

v_call	j_call	d_call	clone_size	cdr3_aa	cdr3_nt
TRBV7-2	TRBJ1-1	-	once	CASSLGLSRVLNTEAFF	TGTGCCAGCAGCTTAGGTTTGTCGAGGGTGTTGAACACTGAAGCTTTCTTT
TRBV6-1	TRBJ1-1	-	-	CASSVIMNTEAFF	TGTGCCAGCAGTGTCATTATGAACACTGAAGCTTTCTTT
TRBV5-6	TRBJ2-5	-	few	CASSLFSGPETQYF	TGTGCCAGCAGCTTGTTTTCGGGGCCAGAGACCCAGTACTTC
TRBV7-3	TRBJ1-1	-	-	CASSFAGGNTEAFF	TGTGCCAGCAGCTTTGCCGGGGGCAACACTGAAGCTTTCTTT
TRBV5-1	TRBJ1-2	TRBD1	-	CASSSSGGNYGYTF	TGCGCCAGCAGCAGTTCAGGGGGCAACTATGGCTACACCTTC
TRBV19	TRBJ1-2	-	-	CASSTQLLYGYTF	TGTGCCAGTAGTACACAGTTACTCTATGGCTACACCTTC
TRBV9	TRBJ2-3	TRBD2	-	CASGGGFGTDTQYF	TGTGCCTCCGGGGGGGGTTTCGGGACAGATACGCAGTATTTT
TRBV18	TRBJ2-4	-	once	CASSPGENIQYF	TGTGCCAGCTCACCAGGGGAAAACATTCAGTACTTC
TRBV4-1	TRBJ2-7	-	-	CASSQDPRGWYEQYF	TGCGCCAGCAGCCAAGACCCCCGGGGTTGGTACGAGCAGTACTTC
TRBV4-2	TRBJ2-5	TRBD2	-	CASSQSLAGGQETQYF	TGTGCCAGCAGCCAAAGCCTAGCGGGAGGGCAAGAGACCCAGTACTTC
TRBV19	TRBJ1-2	TRBD1	-	CASSRAGTVLGGYTF	TGTGCCAGTAGCAGGGCGGGGACAGTCCTTGGTGGCTACACCTTC
TRBV11-1	TRBJ2-2	TRBD1	-	CASSLSTGGTGELFF	TGTGCCAGCAGCTTATCAACAGGGGGGACCGGGGAGCTGTTTTTT
TRBV29-1	TRBJ2-1	-	-	CSVEAGVGVNEQFF	TGCAGCGTTGAAGCGGGGGTAGGGGTCAATGAGCAGTTCTTC
TRBV5-1	TRBJ1-5	-	many	CASSLAPLSDQPQHF	TGCGCCAGCAGCTTGGCCCCCCTGTCCGATCAGCCCCAGCATTTT
TRBV19	TRBJ2-5	-	few	CASRPRGEETQYF	TGTGCCAGCCGACCCAGGGGGGAAGAGACCCAGTACTTC
TRBV7-8	TRBJ1-1	TRBD1	-	CASSETGSTEAFF	TGTGCCAGCAGCGAGACAGGGAGCACTGAAGCTTTCTTC
TRBV9	TRBJ2-1	-	few	CASSVDGASYNEQFF	TGTGCCAGCAGCGTAGATGGAGCCTCCTACAATGAGCAGTTCTTC
TRBV10-3	TRBJ1-1	TRBD1	once	CAIRGQLTMNTEAFF	TGTGCCATCAGGGGACAGTTAACAATGAACACTGAAGCTTTCTTT
TRBV6-5	TRBJ2-3	TRBD2	-	CASRQGLASPDTQYF	TGTGCCAGCCGACAGGGACTAGCGTCTCCAGATACGCAGTATTTT
TRBV18	TRBJ2-7	-	-	CASSPIPDSLSEQYF	TGTGCCAGCTCACCGATTCCGGACAGCCTTTCCGAGCAGTACTTC
TRBV7-8	TRBJ2-7	-	-	CASSLVGLHEQYF	TGTGCCAGCAGCTTAGTCGGGCTCCACGAGCAGTACTTC
TRBV9	TRBJ2-3	-	-	CASSVGGLSTDTQYF	TGTGCCAGCAGCGTAGGCGGGTTGAGCACAGATACGCAGTATTTT
TRBV14	TRBJ1-6	TRBD1	once	CASSQDQRQGAGLDSPLHF	TGTGCCAGCAGCCAAGATCAGCGGCAGGGGGCTGGCCTTGATTCACCCCTCCACTTT
TRBV27	TRBJ2-3	-	-	CASSLRRAGRRADTQYF	TGTGCCAGCAGTTTACGCCGGGCGGGTCGGAGGGCAGATACGCAGTATTTT
TRBV7-3	TRBJ2-1	-	-	CASSLTGINEQFF	TGTGCCAGCAGCTTAACTGGGATTAATGAGCAGTTCTTC
TRBV10-2	TRBJ2-4	TRBD2	-	CASRLAGENIQYF	TGCGCCAGCAGGCTAGCGGGGGAAAACATTCAGTACTTC
TRBV28	TRBJ2-7	-	few	CASSSYNYEQYF	TGTGCCAGCAGTTCCTACAATTACGAGCAGTACTTC
TRBV2	TRBJ1-6	TRBD1	medium-sized	CASRRGQGDNSPLHF	TGTGCCAGCAGACGGGGACAGGGTGATAATTCACCCCTCCACTTT
TRBV19	TRBJ2-3	-	-	CASSDRPSTDTQYF	TGTGCCAGTAGTGACAGACCTAGCACAGATACGCAGTATTTT
TRBV7-9	TRBJ1-1	-	-	CASSLMTANTEAFF	TGTGCCAGCAGTTTAATGACAGCGAACACTGAAGCTTTCTTT
TRBV7-3	TRBJ2-7	-	-	CASSLLGHYEQYF	TGTGCCAGCAGCTTATTGGGGCACTACGAGCAGTACTTC
TRBV27	TRBJ2-7	-	-	CASSASFVHSYEQHF	TGTGCCAGCAGTGCCTCTTTTGTCCATAGCTACGAGCAGCACTTC